A selection of T cell receptor beta chains follows, all from one sample in a study of shared clonotypes between healthy human individuals. TCRdb keeps only in-frame clones here, not all; method: immunoSEQ multiplex PCR. The repertoire consists of 2 million to 2.5 million clones, with less than 95% occurring once and the leading ten covering about 0.41%. Material: naive CD4+ T cells from PBMCs. The receptors derive from a man aged 18 to 35 in good health. Some clones in this sample may be carry-over from other donors' samples. Both conserved end residues are part of each CDR3. A D gene is named only where the DNA matches it firmly. A clone size is listed for some rows: how often the clone was seen (once, few, many), or a class if it is expanded.

CASSLEGTYNEQFF,TGTGCCAGCAGCTTAGAAGGGACCTACAATGAGCAGTTCTTC,TRBJ2-1,TRBV11-3,.,.
CASSEVGGNYGYTF,TGTGCCAGCAGTGAAGTCGGGGGGAACTATGGCTACACCTTC,TRBJ1-2,TRBV6-1,.,.
CASSLQSDNQETQYF,TGCGCCAGCAGCTTACAATCAGACAACCAAGAGACCCAGTACTTC,TRBJ2-5,TRBV5-1,.,.
CASSSTSGREETQYF,TGCGCCAGCAGCTCGACTAGCGGGAGGGAAGAGACCCAGTACTTC,TRBJ2-5,TRBV5-1,TRBD2,.
CASMSRNTGELFF,TGTGCCAGTATGTCCAGAAACACCGGGGAGCTGTTTTTT,TRBJ2-2,TRBV19,.,.
CASSLLRDKNYGYTF,TGTGCCAGCAGCTTATTGAGGGACAAGAACTATGGCTACACCTTC,TRBJ1-2,TRBV7-9,.,.
CAWSTQGGYGYTF,TGTGCCTGGAGTACACAGGGGGGGTATGGCTACACCTTC,TRBJ1-2,TRBV30,TRBD1,.
CASSFSGSRTQYF,TGTGCCAGCAGCTTCAGCGGGAGCAGAACGCAGTATTTT,TRBJ2-3,TRBV5-6,TRBD2,once
CASSQTGWGVYEQYF,TGTGCCAGTAGCCAGACAGGCTGGGGGGTCTACGAGCAGTACTTC,TRBJ2-7,TRBV19,.,.
CASSRSSANRGYTF,TGTGCCAGCAGCCGATCTTCTGCGAATCGCGGCTACACCTTC,TRBJ1-2,TRBV14,.,.
CASSSAGGANVLTF,TGTGCCAGTAGTTCGGCTGGTGGGGCCAACGTCCTGACTTTC,TRBJ2-6,TRBV19,.,.
CASSPTDRGYRAEAFF,TGTGCCAGCAGTCCAACAGACAGGGGCTATAGGGCTGAAGCTTTCTTT,TRBJ1-1,TRBV27,TRBD1,.
CASSPRSGGFRMNTEAFF,TGTGCCAGCTCACCAAGGTCGGGGGGCTTCCGAATGAACACTGAAGCTTTCTTT,TRBJ1-1,TRBV18,.,.
CASSLEQGYEQYF,TGTGCCAGCAGCCTGGAACAGGGCTACGAGCAGTACTTC,TRBJ2-7,TRBV2,.,.
CAMGPGQQETQYF,TGTGCCATGGGTCCGGGACAACAAGAGACCCAGTACTTC,TRBJ2-5,TRBV10-3,.,.
CASSSLGNEQFF,TGCGCCAGCAGCTCTTTGGGGAATGAGCAGTTCTTC,TRBJ2-1,TRBV5-1,.,.
CASSFRDSNQPQHF,TGTGCCAGCAGTTTCAGGGATAGCAATCAGCCCCAGCATTTT,TRBJ1-5,TRBV27,.,.
CASSLMADSYNEQFF,TGTGCCAGCAGCTTAATGGCGGACTCCTACAATGAGCAGTTCTTC,TRBJ2-1,TRBV7-3,.,once
CASSNKAGTGSLRETQYF,TGTGCCAGCAGCAATAAGGCGGGGACAGGATCTTTGAGAGAGACCCAGTACTTC,TRBJ2-5,TRBV5-4,TRBD1,.
CASSLSGDSYEQYF,TGTGCCAGCAGCTTATCGGGGGACAGCTACGAGCAGTACTTC,TRBJ2-7,TRBV11-3,.,.
CASRHYEQYF,TGTGCCAGCAGACACTACGAGCAGTACTTC,TRBJ2-7,TRBV6-1,.,.
CASSTLGVWLQETQYF,TGTGCCAGCAGCACGCTAGGAGTATGGCTTCAAGAGACCCAGTACTTC,TRBJ2-5,TRBV7-9,.,.
CASSLGTQGARAFF,TGTGCCAGCAGCTTAGGAACGCAGGGGGCGCGTGCTTTCTTT,TRBJ1-1,TRBV7-2,TRBD1,.